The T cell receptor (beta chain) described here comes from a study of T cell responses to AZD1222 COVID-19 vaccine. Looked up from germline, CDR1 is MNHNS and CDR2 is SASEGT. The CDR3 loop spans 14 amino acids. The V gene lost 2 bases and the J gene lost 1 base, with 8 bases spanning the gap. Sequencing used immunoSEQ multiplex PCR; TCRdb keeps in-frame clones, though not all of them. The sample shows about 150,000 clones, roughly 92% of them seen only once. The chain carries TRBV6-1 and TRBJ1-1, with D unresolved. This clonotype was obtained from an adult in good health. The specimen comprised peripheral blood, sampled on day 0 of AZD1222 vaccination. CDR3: CASSERSGNTEAFF. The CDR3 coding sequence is TGTGCCAGCAGTGAACGTTCTGGGAACACTGAAGCTTTCTTT.